Included here is one TCR beta chain sequence, with context. Its target is unknown. This sample stems from a study of T cell clonotyping in hematopoietic cell transplantation. General study findings and limits: At the given depth, recipient repertoires were over 95% de novo clonotypes. Recipient TCR diversity dropped after transplant; expanded clonotypes rose from day 30 to 180. No sorting was done, leaving CD4 and CD8 contributions mixed.

Looked up from germline, CDR1 is SGHVS and CDR2 is FQNEAQ. The CDR3 consists of 15 residues. V was clipped by 3 bases and J by 4 bases, with 15 bases between them. Profiling relied on immunoSEQ multiplex PCR, and the TCRdb table lists in-frame clones only, not all of them. The sample records about 2,200 clones, roughly 89% being singletons. J is TRBJ1-2 and V is TRBV7-8; no firm D call. The receptor's source is a man aged 35 to 55 in good health. Some clones in this sample may be carry-over from other donors' samples. Sequenced: peripheral blood mononuclear cells. This CDR3 reads CASSLSVEVPYGYTF. As DNA, the CDR3 is TGTGCCAGCAGCTTGTCAGTAGAAGTCCCCTATGGCTACACCTTC. The whole variable domain, remainder taken from reference TRBV7-8 and TRBJ1-2, is GAGVSQSPRYKVAKRGQDVALRCDPISGHVSLFWYQQALGQGPEFLTYFQNEAQLDKSGLPSDRFFAERPEGSVSTLKIQRTQQEDSAVYLCASSLSVEVPYGYTFGSGTRLTVV.